This is a list of T cell receptor beta chains from one sample in a study of T cell repertoires in cytomegalovirus infection. TCRdb redid the calling of the reads with MiXCR, one entry per CDR3 protein. The sample has tens of thousands of distinct CDR3 sequences, roughly 20% seen once. For these receptors, no antigen is known. The sample here was CD8+ T cells from cultured PBMCs, taken from culture after CMV antigen stimulation. These receptors all stem from a human donor in good health (CMV status not recorded). Some clones in this sample may be carry-over from other donors' samples. The CDR3 runs from the conserved cysteine through the conserved F or W. The order of the fields is D gene, V gene, clone size, J gene, CDR3 DNA, CDR3 protein. A D gene is named only where the DNA matches it firmly. Size is omitted from some rows. Given values are once, few, many or a class for expanded clones.

>TRBD1|TRBV12-3/TRBV12-4|few|TRBJ1-2
TGTGCCAGCAGTATGGGACAGTTTAACTATGGCTACACCTTC
CASSMGQFNYGYTF
>NA|TRBV7-9|few|TRBJ1-1
TGTGCCAGCAGGATCGGGGGGCGGAAGAACACTGAAGCTTTCTTT
CASRIGGRKNTEAFF
>TRBD1|TRBV12-3/TRBV12-4|few|TRBJ1-2
TGTGCCAGCAGTTCCGGGACAGGGTCTGTCCACTATGGCTACACCTTC
CASSSGTGSVHYGYTF
>NA|TRBV7-8|few|TRBJ2-7
TGTGCCAGCAGCTTAGCGCCTAAAAGGGTGTACGAGCAGTACTTC
CASSLAPKRVYEQYF
>TRBD1|TRBV11-2|few|TRBJ1-3
TGTGCCAGCAGAAGCGGCGGGCGGGGGACAGGGGGCTTTGAATCTGGAAACACCATATATTTT
CASRSGGRGTGGFESGNTIYF
>NA|TRBV4-3|NA|TRBJ1-5
TGCGCCAGCAGCCAAGATCGGGGACTCAGGCAGCCCCAGCATTTT
CASSQDRGLRQPQHF
>TRBD2|TRBV7-7|NA|TRBJ2-3
TGTGCCAGCAGCTCCGGAGATAGCGGGGGGTTTGGCACAGATACGCAGTATTTT
CASSSGDSGGFGTDTQYF
>NA|TRBV7-8|NA|TRBJ1-3
TGTGCCAGCAGCTTCGGGTTTGGAAACACCATATATTTT
CASSFGFGNTIYF
>NA|TRBV7-3|few|TRBJ2-3
TGTGCCAGCAGCTTCGGGGGGCAAGATACGCAGTATTTT
CASSFGGQDTQYF
>NA|TRBV7-9|NA|TRBJ1-1
TGTGCCAGCAGCTTAGAATTTGGATACGAGCGGTCCGGTGAAGCTTTCTTT
CASSLEFGYERSGEAFF
>NA|TRBV4-2|few|TRBJ2-3
TGTGCACCGATCCGGGGGCCGACAGATACGCAGTATTTT
CAPIRGPTDTQYF
>TRBD2|TRBV7-8|NA|TRBJ2-1
TGTGCCAGCAGCTACCCCATGACTAGCGGGGGGGAGGAATCTCTCGGTGAGCAGTTCTTC
CASSYPMTSGGEESLGEQFF
>NA|TRBV7-2|few|TRBJ2-7
TGTGCCAGCAGTATATATCAGGCCTACGAGCAGTACTTC
CASSIYQAYEQYF
>NA|TRBV27|NA|TRBJ2-7
TGTGCCAGCAGTTTAGGGCGGCGGGGATACTCCTACGAGCAGTACTTC
CASSLGRRGYSYEQYF
>TRBD1|TRBV12-3/TRBV12-4|NA|TRBJ1-5
TGTGCCAGCAGCTCCAGGGGGCAGGGTCAGCCCCAGCATTTT
CASSSRGQGQPQHF
>TRBD1|TRBV12-3/TRBV12-4|many|TRBJ1-3
TGTGCCAGCAGCCTGGACAGGTCCTACTCTGGAAACACCATATATTTT
CASSLDRSYSGNTIYF
>NA|TRBV12-3/TRBV12-4|NA|TRBJ1-1
TGTGCCAGCAGTCTTGACAGGCTTGAAGCTTTCTTT
CASSLDRLEAFF
>NA|TRBV4-2|NA|TRBJ1-4
TGTGCCAGCAGCCCACTAGGGGAAAAACTGTTTTTT
CASSPLGEKLFF
>TRBD1|TRBV11-2|NA|TRBJ2-7
TGTGCCAGCAGCTCCGGGACAGGGGGCAACTACGAGCAGTACTTC
CASSSGTGGNYEQYF
>NA|TRBV7-6|NA|TRBJ2-6
TGTGCCAGCAGCTTAAACCGGGACCCTATTGGCTCTGGGGCCAACGTCCTGACTTTC
CASSLNRDPIGSGANVLTF